These 18 T cell receptor beta chains originate from one sample sequenced in a study of monozygotic twins with inflammatory bowel disease. TCRdb reprocessed the 5' RACE reads, with one entry per CDR3 protein and no DNA. This table holds fewer than 400,000 distinct CDR3 sequences. Sequencing was carried out using blood. The receptors here all came from a human donor with ulcerative colitis or Crohn's disease, or a healthy co-twin of an affected twin (not recorded which).

V is TRBV4-1 and J is TRBJ2-3; TCRdb proposes TRBD1, but this gene call is untestable without DNA. The CDR3 extends over 14 amino acids. CDR1 and CDR2 (germline): MGHRA, YSYEKL. This CDR3 is CASNPQANADTQYF.

The chain combines TRBV20-1 with TRBJ2-2. Germline-derived CDR1 and CDR2 are DFQATT and SNEGSKA (reference sequence). There are 13 residues in the CDR3. The CDR3 region is CSASFGSTGELFF.

The chain recombines TRBV4-2 with TRBJ1-5; with no DNA, the TCRdb D assignment of TRBD1 cannot be verified. This CDR3 is built from 17 residues. The germline CDR1 and CDR2 sequences are LGHNA and YNFKEQ. The CDR3 reads CASSQDGGQGVYQPQHF.

The genes are TRBV3-1 and TRBJ2-7. Germline V lookup: CDR1 LGHDT, CDR2 YNNKEL (reference sequence). CDR3 length: 15 amino acids. The CDR3 is CASSKNWEGTYEQYF.

The chain employs TRBV25-1 and TRBJ1-4; TCRdb's D call of TRBD1 is untestable without DNA. The CDR3 has 15 residues. Germline V gene sequence: CDR1 MGHDK, CDR2 SYGVNS. The CDR3: CASQPQGRANEKLFF.

The V gene is TRBV3-1, the J gene TRBJ2-1; there is no DNA to check the TCRdb D call of TRBD2. The CDR3 spans 18 residues. Germline V gives CDR1 LGHDT, CDR2 YNNKEL (reference sequence). This CDR3 is CASSITSGLAGKINEQFF.

The V call is TRBV12-5, the J call TRBJ2-1; TCRdb names TRBD2, which stays unverified in the absence of DNA. The germline gives CDR1 LGHNT, CDR2 FRNRAP. This CDR3 is 16 amino acids long. The CDR3 spells CASGLMSGGPSDEQFF.

The gene calls are TRBV10-1 and TRBJ2-3. The CDR3 extends over 13 amino acids. Per the germline V gene, CDR1 is WNHNN and CDR2 is SYGVQD (reference sequence). CDR3 protein: CASSKLGTDTQYF.

The chain is built from TRBV9 and TRBJ2-2; the D gene TCRdb calls, TRBD2, cannot be checked with no DNA. Germline V gene sequence: CDR1 SGDLS, CDR2 YYNGEE. The CDR3 runs to 16 residues. The CDR3 loop is CASSVGGGRLSGELFF.

The gene calls are TRBV5-1 and TRBJ1-5; the D call from TCRdb, TRBD1, cannot be confirmed without DNA. The CDR3 consists of 16 residues. The germline V gene has CDR1 SGHRS and CDR2 YFSETQ. The CDR3 loop reads CASSLAGTDSNQPQHF. The whole variable domain, remainder taken from reference TRBV5-1 and TRBJ1-5, is KAGVTQTPRYLIKTRGQQVTLSCSPISGHRSVSWYQQTPGQGLQFLFEYFSETQRNKGNFPGRFSGRQFSNSRSEMNVSTLELGDSALYLCASSLAGTDSNQPQHFGDGTRLSIL.

V gene TRBV12-3 or TRBV12-4 combines with J gene TRBJ2-5; TCRdb indicates TRBD2, and absent DNA this call remains unverified. This CDR3 comprises 15 residues. This chain's CDR3 is CASSLRRGGRETQYF.

The CDR3: CASSHGLVRYEQYF. This chain connects TRBV4-2 to TRBJ2-7; absent DNA, TCRdb's TRBD2 call cannot be checked. The CDR3 length is 14 residues. CDR1 and CDR2 (germline): LGHNA, YNFKEQ.

The J gene is TRBJ1-1, the V gene TRBV27. Germline V gene lookup returns CDR1 MNHEY and CDR2 SMNVEV (reference sequence). The CDR3 length is 13 residues. The CDR3 protein is CASSLSGRLQAFF.

The V and J genes are TRBV13 and TRBJ2-5; with no DNA, the TCRdb D assignment of TRBD1 cannot be verified. This CDR3 contains 12 residues. Germline V gene sequence: CDR1 PRHDT, CDR2 FYEKMQ (reference sequence). CDR3 region: CASRPGEGTQYF.

The V call is TRBV7-2, the J call TRBJ1-2. In germline, CDR1 is SGHTA, CDR2 FQGNSA. CDR3 length: 15 amino acids. The CDR3 loop is CASSLERAGNYGYTF.

The rearrangement joins TRBV27 to TRBJ2-5; TCRdb's D call of TRBD1 is untestable without DNA. The CDR3 contains 13 residues. Looked up from germline, CDR1 is MNHEY and CDR2 is SMNVEV (reference sequence). CDR3 loop: CATQRGGGETQYF.

The genes are TRBV6-2 or TRBV6-3 and TRBJ1-5. CDR1 MNHEY and CDR2 SVGEGT come from the germline V gene. This CDR3 comprises 12 residues. The CDR3 protein is CASSYINQPQHF.

This sequence joins TRBV5-1 and TRBJ2-7; the TCRdb call, TRBD1, lacks DNA for checking. Germline V gene lookup returns CDR1 SGHRS and CDR2 YFSETQ. This CDR3 comprises 17 residues. The CDR3 here is CASSSNPGIQSSYEQYF.